These 6 T cell receptor beta chains were all obtained from the same sample, sequenced in a study of T cell repertoires in cytomegalovirus infection. TCRdb re-called the reads with MiXCR, one entry per CDR3 protein. The data hold 600,000 to 700,000 distinct CDR3 sequences, with roughly 30% observed a single time. The antigens for these receptors are not known. The specimen was cultured PBMCs, collected from culture after CMV antigen stimulation. The receptors were gathered from a human donor in good health (CMV status not recorded). Some clones in this sample may be carry-over from other donors' samples.

The V and J genes are TRBV2 and TRBJ1-6, with 7 bases aligning to TRBD1. CDR3 length: 16 amino acids. V lost 4 bases to trimming and J lost 6 bases; unmatched junction nucleotides: 9. Germline loops: CDR1 SNHLY, CDR2 FYNNEI. CDR3 loop: CASSVEGARINSPLHF. The CDR3 DNA sequence: TGTGCCAGCAGTGTAGAGGGGGCTCGGATTAATTCACCCCTCCACTTT.

As to this clonotype: This may come from a read error, since a much larger clone is one base off. This chain joins TRBV10-3 and TRBJ2-6; D is unresolved. Trimming pared 5 bases from V and 0 bases from J, leaving 2 bases between. CDR3 length equals 13 residues. CDR1 ENHRY and CDR2 SYGVKD come from the germline V gene. The CDR3 DNA reads as TGTGCCATCAGTCACTCTGGGGCCAACGTCCTGACTTTC. Encoded protein: CAISHSGANVLTF.

In its sample, this clonotype was seen a few times. The V and J genes are TRBV2 and TRBJ1-5; 8 positions match TRBD1. V lost 6 bases, J lost 0 bases, and 10 bases stayed unmatched. There are 17 residues in the CDR3. Germline V gene data show CDR1 as SNHLY and CDR2 as FYNNEI. CDR3 in amino acids: CASRIGGQANSNQPQHF. The CDR3 DNA follows: TGTGCCAGCAGGATTGGGGGACAGGCAAATAGCAATCAGCCCCAGCATTTT.

This chain joins TRBV19 and TRBJ2-7; 7 bases line up with TRBD2. CDR3 length: 14 residues. The V segment lost 3 bases and the J segment 2 bases; nucleotides outside the gene matches: 4. The germline V gene encodes CDR1 LNHDA and CDR2 SQIVND (reference sequence). The chain's CDR3 is CASSIGAGTYEQYF. The CDR3 DNA reads TGTGCCAGTAGTATCGGAGCGGGGACCTACGAGCAGTACTTC.

There are a few counts of this clonotype. This chain joins TRBV5-4 and TRBJ1-3; TRBD1 might be the D (5 bases). The CDR3 has 13 residues. V lost 4 bases, J lost 8 bases, and 13 bases lay in between. Germline assignment: CDR1 SGHNT and CDR2 YYREEE (reference sequence). In nucleotides, the CDR3 is TGTGCCAGCAGCCTGCTGGGGGTTGACACCATATATTTT. Protein product: CASSLLGVDTIYF.

There are a few counts of this clonotype. This chain joins TRBV29-1 and TRBJ2-1; 10 nucleotides match TRBD2. The CDR3 is 16 residues long. Germline assignment: CDR1 SQVTM and CDR2 ANQGSEA. The J segment lost 1 base and the V segment lost 0 bases, leaving 3 bases of the junction unmatched. Here the CDR3 reads CSVEESSGRSYNEQFF. The CDR3 DNA sequence: TGCAGCGTTGAAGAAAGTAGCGGGAGGTCCTACAATGAGCAGTTCTTC.